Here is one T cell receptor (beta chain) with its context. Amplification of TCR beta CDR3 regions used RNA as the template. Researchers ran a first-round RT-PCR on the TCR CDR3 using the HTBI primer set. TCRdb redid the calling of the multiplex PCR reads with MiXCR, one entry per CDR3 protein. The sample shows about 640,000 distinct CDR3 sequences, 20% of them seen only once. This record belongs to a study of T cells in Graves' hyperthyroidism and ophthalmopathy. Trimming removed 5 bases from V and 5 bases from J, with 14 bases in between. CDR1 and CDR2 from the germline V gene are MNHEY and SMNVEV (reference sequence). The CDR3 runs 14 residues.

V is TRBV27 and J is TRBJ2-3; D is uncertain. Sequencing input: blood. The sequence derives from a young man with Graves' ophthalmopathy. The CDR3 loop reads CASSNLDTLDTQYF. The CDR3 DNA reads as TGTGCCAGCAGTAACCTAGACACCCTAGATACGCAGTATTTT.